The T cell receptor (beta chain) described here comes from a study of blood T cell repertoires in COVID-19. Only in-frame clones appear in the TCRdb table, and some are missing; sequencing was by immunoSEQ multiplex PCR. The data contain some 29,000 clones, under 85% of them singletons. The V gene end was trimmed by 0 bases and the J gene end by 7 bases; junction bases not matched to a gene: 5. Germline loops: CDR1 SGHDN, CDR2 FVKESK. The CDR3 contains 14 residues. The chain joins TRBV14 to TRBJ2-5; 7 bases map to TRBD2. Specimen: peripheral blood. This clonotype was sampled from a man between 65 and 79 years old with acute or convalescent COVID-19. This CDR3 reads CASSQDRIAGTQYF. The CDR3 DNA reads TGTGCCAGCAGCCAAGACAGGATAGCGGGGACCCAGTACTTC.